This TCR beta chain was sequenced during a study of T cell responses to AZD1222 COVID-19 vaccine. Study-level points and caveats: Repertoires were collected only later (after the peak T cell response had occurred). Among AZD1222 vaccinees, only six were seropositive at baseline. Females outnumbered males among donors, who were mostly white British; clonal diversity was possibly underestimated.

CDR1 is SNHLY, CDR2 FYNNEI, per germline. CDR3 length: 15 residues. V was pared by 3 bases and J by 0 bases, with 10 bases between. Data came from immunoSEQ multiplex PCR; TCRdb stores just in-frame clones and leaves some out. The sample lists some 150,000 clones; more than 75% were seen once. The analysis combined second doses at about 4 or about 12 weeks. For this clone: Its target is unknown.

This TCR came from an adult who received the AZD1222 COVID-19 vaccine. The sample consisted of peripheral blood, taken 28 days after the second AZD1222 dose. The rearrangement joins TRBV2 to TRBJ2-3; weak D call: TRBD2 (5 bases). CDR3 in amino acids: CASSDGRGSTDTQYF. In DNA form, the CDR3 reads TGTGCCAGCAGTGACGGGCGCGGGAGCACAGATACGCAGTATTTT.